These 20 T cell receptor beta chains were sequenced from one sample in a study of T cells in Graves' hyperthyroidism and ophthalmopathy. Authors of the study amplified TCR beta CDR3 regions from RNA transcripts. The TCR CDR3 first-round RT-PCR relied on the HTBI primer set. TCRdb passed the multiplex PCR reads through MiXCR, listing each CDR3 protein once. The sample has hundreds of thousands of distinct CDR3 sequences, approximately 40% seen once; the top ten hold approximately 8.7%. Sequences were obtained from blood. The receptors come from a man between 18 and 29 years old with Graves' hyperthyroidism.

This clonotype was counted only a few times. This chain connects TRBV9 to TRBJ1-1, with 7 bases that match TRBD1. V trimming: 4 bases; J trimming: 7 bases; junction bases outside the gene matches: 13. Per germline, CDR1 SGDLS and CDR2 YYNGEE. The CDR3 covers 15 residues. CDR3 coding DNA: TGTGCCAGCAGCCCAGGCCAGGGGGAAGCATTTGAAGCTTTCTTT. Translating it yields CASSPGQGEAFEAFF.

J is TRBJ1-5 and V is TRBV15; 11 bases are a match to TRBD1. V gave up 7 bases and J gave up 11 bases; unmatched junction bases: 10. CDR1 is LNHNV and CDR2 is YYDKDF in the germline V gene (reference sequence). The CDR3 sequence is 14 residues long. CDR3 residues: CATNSDRGQETQHF. The CDR3 nucleotides read TGTGCCACCAACTCGGACAGGGGGCAAGAGACCCAGCATTTT.

This clonotype was counted between two and nine times. The rearrangement uses TRBV10-3 and TRBJ2-7; D possibly corresponds to TRBD1 (6 bases). The CDR3 has 13 residues. V was clipped by 10 bases and J by 1 base, with 14 bases between them. Germline values: CDR1 ENHRY, CDR2 SYGVKD. The CDR3 coding sequence is TGTGCCAGCGTACAGGGCCGGTCCTACGAGCAGTACTTC. Protein sequence: CASVQGRSYEQYF.

The chain combines TRBV7-9 with TRBJ1-2; 9 nucleotides match TRBD1. Germline lookup yields CDR1 SEHNR and CDR2 FQNEAQ (reference sequence). CDR3 length equals 15 residues. The trim removed 6 bases at V and 4 bases at J, leaving 9 bases unmatched. The CDR3 loop is CASRPHGTGTYGYTF. In DNA form, the CDR3 reads TGTGCCAGCAGACCGCACGGGACAGGGACCTATGGCTACACCTTC.

The rearrangement uses TRBV6-6 and TRBJ1-2; D not resolved. The CDR3 sequence is 13 residues long. Germline values: CDR1 MNHNY, CDR2 SVGAGI (reference sequence). V dropped 7 bases and J dropped 5 bases, with 14 bases sitting between them. The CDR3 nucleotides are TGTGCCAGCACCCAAACAGCTCTTTATGGCTACACCTTC. This sequence encodes CASTQTALYGYTF.

The sample holds a few counts of this clonotype. The chain employs TRBV11-3 and TRBJ1-1, with 7 bases lining up with TRBD1. The CDR3 extends over 12 amino acids. Trimming removed 5 bases from V and 7 bases from J; junction bases left unmatched: 4. CDR1 is SGHNT, CDR2 YENEEA, per germline. CDR3 region: CASSHGTDEAFF. CDR3 nucleotides: TGTGCCAGCAGCCATGGGACAGATGAAGCTTTCTTT.

The J gene is TRBJ2-5, the V gene TRBV7-2, with D possibly matching TRBD2 (6 bases). The CDR3 loop spans 16 amino acids. Between the trimmed V and J ends, which lost 5 bases and 4 bases, there was a span of 20 bases. The germline gives CDR1 SGHTA, CDR2 FQGNSA. This CDR3 is CASSPQDGLARETQYF. The CDR3 nucleotides are TGTGCCAGCAGCCCCCAAGACGGGCTAGCGCGAGAGACCCAGTACTTC.

This clonotype has a handful of counts. V usage is TRBV4-1 and J usage is TRBJ2-7; TRBD1 agrees at 9 bases. The CDR3 has 15 residues. V lost 3 bases and J lost 5; bases outside the gene matches: 8. In germline, CDR1 is MGHRA, CDR2 YSYEKL. The CDR3: CASSHAGTGRDEQYF. CDR3 sequence (DNA): TGCGCCAGCAGCCATGCCGGGACAGGGAGGGACGAGCAGTACTTC.

This clonotype has just a few counts. V gene TRBV19 combines with J gene TRBJ2-7, with D possibly matching TRBD1 (5 bases). Trimming took off 6 bases at V and 2 bases at J, with 8 bases between the two ends. The germline V gene has CDR1 LNHDA and CDR2 SQIVND (reference sequence). CDR3 length: 12 amino acids. The CDR3: CASSDRPYEQYF. DNA for the CDR3: TGTGCCAGTAGCGACAGACCCTACGAGCAGTACTTC.

With regard to this clonotype: The junction differs from germline at one of its ends, possibly a read error. The V and J genes are TRBV14 and TRBJ1-1; 8 bases are shared with TRBD1. CDR1 and CDR2 from the germline V gene are SGHDN and FVKESK. The CDR3 covers 14 residues. The CDR3 reads CAGSQGTGGTEAFF. Here the CDR3 DNA reads TGTGCCGGCAGCCAAGGCACAGGGGGCACTGAAGCTTTCTTT. The full variable domain, with the rest looked up from reference TRBV14 and TRBJ1-1, is EAGVTQFPSHSVIEKGQTVTLRCDPISGHDNLYWYRRVMGKEIKFLLHFVKESKQDESGMPNNRFLAERTGGTYSTLKVQPAELEDSGVYFCAGSQGTGGTEAFFGQGTRLTVV.

Remarks on this clonotype: A read error may account for a junction end that differs from germline. The chain is built from TRBV11-2 and TRBJ2-7; unclear D gene. This CDR3 spans 11 amino acids. The germline CDR1 and CDR2 sequences are SGHAT and FQNNGV. For the CDR3, the DNA is TGTACCAGCAGCTTCTCGTGGGAGCAGTACTTC. Protein sequence: CTSSFSWEQYF.

The chain is built from TRBV12-3 or TRBV12-4 and TRBJ2-7; TRBD2 matches 15 bases. This CDR3 spans 15 amino acids. V shed 7 bases, J shed 6 bases, and the junction held 7 bases outside the gene matches. In DNA form, the CDR3 reads TGTGCCAGCACCCTGGGACTAGCGGGAGGACGCGAGCAGTACTTC. Translation: CASTLGLAGGREQYF.

This clonotype was seen ten or more times. The V call is TRBV7-9, the J call TRBJ1-1; 7 bases are a match to TRBD1. Germline V gene sequence: CDR1 SEHNR, CDR2 FQNEAQ (reference sequence). V dropped 6 bases and J dropped 1; count of bases not matched to a gene: 5. This CDR3 contains 14 residues. The CDR3 nucleotides read TGTGCCAGCAGTTTCGGGACAGCGAACACTGAAGCTTTCTTT. The encoded protein is CASSFGTANTEAFF.

The chain recombines TRBV20-1 with TRBJ2-7, with a weak D call TRBD2 (5 bases). The CDR3 consists of 13 residues. The V end lost 5 bases, the J end lost 7 bases, and 18 bases lay between the germline ends. The V gene's germline CDR1 is DFQATT and CDR2 SNEGSKA (reference sequence). The CDR3 region is CSAPSGENEEQYF. The DNA for the CDR3 is TGCAGTGCTCCTTCCGGGGAGAACGAGGAGCAGTACTTC.

This clonotype has a handful of counts. This chain's CDR3 is CSASPDSSGNTIYF. CDR3 nucleotide sequence: TGCAGTGCTAGCCCGGACAGTTCTGGAAACACCATATATTTT. V gene TRBV20-1 combines with J gene TRBJ1-3; the D gene is possibly TRBD1 (6 bases). V lost 3 bases and J lost 1, with 10 bases in between. The CDR3 is made up of 14 amino acids. CDR1 is DFQATT and CDR2 is SNEGSKA in the germline V gene (reference sequence).

This clonotype was observed many times. This chain joins TRBV29-1 and TRBJ1-1; a possible D gene is TRBD1 (5 bases). The germline gives CDR1 SQVTM, CDR2 ANQGSEA. This CDR3 is 12 amino acids long. V dropped 7 bases and J dropped 5 bases, with 14 bases sitting between them. The DNA for the CDR3 is TGCAGCGGCGGTGGGGGTTCAACTGAAGCTTTCTTT. This translates into CSGGGGSTEAFF.

This chain connects TRBV25-1 to TRBJ2-7, with TRBD2 as a possible D gene (5 bases). CDR3 length: 18 amino acids. Germline lookup yields CDR1 MGHDK and CDR2 SYGVNS. Deletions cut 6 bases from V and 0 bases from J, with 24 bases between. Here the CDR3 DNA reads TGTGCCAGCAGCCAATCCCCTTTACGGAGGATGAGCTCCTACGAGCAGTACTTC. This translates into CASSQSPLRRMSSYEQYF.

For this clonotype: In this CDR3 the conserved last residue, phenylalanine or tryptophan, is missing, so a read error is likely. This rearrangement joins TRBV20-1 to TRBJ1-1; a possible D gene is TRBD1 (5 bases). Germline CDR1 and CDR2: DFQATT and SNEGSKA (reference sequence). V lost 4 bases, J lost 3 bases, and 12 bases lay in between. CDR3 size: 13 residues. DNA for the CDR3: TGCAGTGCTACCGGGACCTCTTACACTGAAGCTTTCGTT. Translating gives CSATGTSYTEAFV.

This clonotype was observed a handful of times. V and J are TRBV5-1 and TRBJ2-7; TRBD2 matches at 16 bases. Germline trimming cut 4 bases from V and 5 bases from J; bases unmatched to any gene: 6. The CDR3 covers 16 residues. The germline CDR1 and CDR2 sequences are SGHRS and YFSETQ. The CDR3: CASSDGTSGGANEQYF. The CDR3 bases are TGCGCCAGCAGCGACGGGACTAGCGGGGGGGCGAACGAGCAGTACTTC.

Notes on this clonotype: The junction shows a germline mismatch at one end, possibly a read error. The rearrangement uses TRBV7-9 and TRBJ1-2; D is ambiguous. Per germline, CDR1 SEHNR and CDR2 FQNEAQ (reference sequence). The CDR3 has 11 amino acids. The CDR3 region has the DNA TGTGGCAGCAGCCAAGACTATGGCTACACCTTC. It codes for CGSSQDYGYTF.